This T cell receptor beta chain was documented in a study of Graves' ophthalmopathy and Graves' hyperthyroidism. In the study overall: Peripheral blood samples were taken at initial diagnosis, before any treatment.

Investigators amplified TCR beta CDR3 regions from RNA transcripts. Scientists carried out first-round RT-PCR using HTBI primers and then a second-round multiplex PCR. TCRdb itself ran the multiplex PCR reads through MiXCR, one entry per CDR3 protein. The repertoire holds 220,000 or so distinct CDR3 sequences, with approximately 21% as singletons. Many counts were recorded for this clonotype. Its specificity is not known. Germline CDR1 KGHSH, CDR2 LQKENI. This CDR3 has 15 residues. The trim removed 3 bases at V and 0 bases at J, leaving 1 base unmatched. Whole-study findings and limits: Blood also contained most of the expanded thyroid clonotypes above 0.001 frequency. A 13-signature model separated ophthalmopathy from stable hyperthyroidism, reaching around 89% sensitivity and roughly 81% specificity cross-validated.

Excluded were patients with other autoimmune diseases, uncontrolled infections, pregnancy or lactation. The clonotype was recovered from a woman aged 50 to 60 with Graves' ophthalmopathy. The sequenced sample consisted of peripheral blood. The chain carries TRBV18 and TRBJ2-5; 10 nucleotides line up with TRBD2. CDR3 coding DNA: TGTGCCAGCTCACCCCTAGCGGGAGACCAAGAGACCCAGTACTTC. This translates into CASSPLAGDQETQYF.